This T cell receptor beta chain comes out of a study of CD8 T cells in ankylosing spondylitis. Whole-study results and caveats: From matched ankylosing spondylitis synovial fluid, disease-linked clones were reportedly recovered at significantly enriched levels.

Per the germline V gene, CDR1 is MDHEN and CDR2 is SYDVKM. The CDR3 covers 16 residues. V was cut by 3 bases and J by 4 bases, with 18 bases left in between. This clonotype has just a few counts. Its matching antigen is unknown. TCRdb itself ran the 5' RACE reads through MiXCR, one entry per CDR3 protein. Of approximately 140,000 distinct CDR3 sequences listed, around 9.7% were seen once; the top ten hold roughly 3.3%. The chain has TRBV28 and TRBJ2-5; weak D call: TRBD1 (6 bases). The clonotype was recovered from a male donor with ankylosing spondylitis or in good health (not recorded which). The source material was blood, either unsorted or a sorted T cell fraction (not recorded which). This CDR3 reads CASSFGGPTTIETQYF. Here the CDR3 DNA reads TGTGCCAGCAGTTTTGGGGGCCCCACAACCATAGAGACCCAGTACTTC.